This T cell receptor beta chain emerged from a study of shared clonotypes between healthy human individuals. About the research overall: A couple of women and three men aged 18 to 49 served as donors. The plates for each donor numbered three CD4 naive, three CD4 memory, two CD8 naive and one CD8 memory.

Notes on the study in general: Rarefaction analysis demonstrated incomplete sorted-subset sequencing notwithstanding large depth.

Per the study methods: ImmunoSEQ junction-only sequences lacked quality scores, so their filtering differed. Libraries were prepared by immunoSEQ multiplex PCR; TCRdb keeps only in-frame clonotypes and omits some of them. Clonal size and the V and J genes are those of that table, whereas D and trimming came from the DNA. The sample contains about 110,000 clones, over 65% of which appear only once. A remark on this clone: The antigen is not known.

With V trimmed by 5 bases and J by 5 bases, 6 bases remained unmatched. CDR1 is MDHEN, CDR2 SYDVKM, per germline. The CDR3 runs to 14 residues. Sequencing input: memory CD8+ T cells sorted from blood. Subset in this sample: CD45RO+ cells pooled with CCR7-negative TemRA cells. The clonotype comes from a woman aged 25 to 39 in good health. The genes are TRBV28 and TRBJ2-7; 10 bases agree with TRBD2. The CDR3 reads CASSPSGSPHEQYF. The CDR3 coding sequence is TGTGCCAGCAGTCCTAGCGGGAGCCCCCACGAGCAGTACTTC. Using reference TRBV28 and TRBJ2-7 for the parts outside the CDR3, the full variable domain is DVKVTQSSRYLVKRTGEKVFLECVQDMDHENMFWYRQDPGLGLRLIYFSYDVKMKEKGDIPEGYSVSREKKERFSLILESASTNQTSMYLCASSPSGSPHEQYFGPGTRLTVT.